The rows below give T cell receptor beta chains drawn from one sample of a study of OX40 agonist ivuxolimab in advanced cancers. The data were produced by immunoSEQ multiplex PCR, yet TCRdb's version contains in-frame clones alone and is incomplete. The sample shows around 59,000 clones, around nine tenths of them seen only once. The sequenced sample was CD4+ or CD8+ T cells sorted from blood, obtained in a trial of the OX40 agonist ivuxolimab. The source is an adult with an advanced solid tumor such as melanoma, head and neck, liver or kidney cancer. The CDR3 runs from the conserved cysteine through the conserved F or W. D genes are given only for firm matches. Expanded clones get a size class; other rows say once, few or many, or leave the size out.

d_call	j_call	clone_size	v_call	cdr3_nt	cdr3_aa
TRBD2	TRBJ2-7	.	TRBV29-1	TGCAGCGTTACCGGGACTAGTCCCTACGAGCAGTACTTC	CSVTGTSPYEQYF
TRBD2	TRBJ2-1	.	TRBV9	TGTGCCAGCAGCGCCGACCGGAGGTGGCGGGAGGAAGGTGAGCAGTTCTTC	CASSADRRWREEGEQFF
TRBD1	TRBJ1-5	few	TRBV6-5	TGTGCCAGCAGCAGGGGGGGGGCTGATCAGCCCCAGCATTTT	CASSRGGADQPQHF
.	TRBJ2-7	.	TRBV7-2	TGTGCCAGCAGCTGGGGGGGCGACGAGCAGTACTTC	CASSWGGDEQYF
.	TRBJ2-5	.	TRBV7-7	TGTGCTAGCAGCCAGGACAGTACTCAAGAGACCCAGTACTTC	CASSQDSTQETQYF
TRBD1	TRBJ1-4	.	TRBV4-3	TGCGCCAGCAGCCACAATATAGGGGGCAATGAAAAACTGTTTTTT	CASSHNIGGNEKLFF
TRBD1	TRBJ1-1	.	TRBV5-1	TGCGCCAGCAGCTTGGAAGTTGACAGGGGCTCTGAAGCTTTCTTT	CASSLEVDRGSEAFF
.	TRBJ2-3	.	TRBV10-1	TGCGCCAGCAGACCGGGACGGGCCTTCACAGATACGCAGTATTTT	CASRPGRAFTDTQYF
.	TRBJ1-1	.	TRBV2	TGTGCCAGCAGTGAAGAGACCTACACTGAAGCTTTCTTT	CASSEETYTEAFF
TRBD2	TRBJ2-7	once	TRBV6-5	TGTGCCAGCAGTTACATGACTAGCGGGAGCGGTGTGCAGTACTTC	CASSYMTSGSGVQYF
TRBD1	TRBJ1-5	.	TRBV28	TGTGCCAGCAGTTTAAACAGGGGGCCCCAGCATTTT	CASSLNRGPQHF
TRBD2	TRBJ2-1	.	TRBV7-2	TGTGCCAGCAGCTTAGAAGCGGGAGCCTACAATGAGCAGTTCTTC	CASSLEAGAYNEQFF
TRBD1	TRBJ2-7	.	TRBV11-3	TGTGCCAGCAGCCTTACGACAGGGGGGTACGAGCAGTACTTT	CASSLTTGGYEQYF
.	TRBJ1-3	.	TRBV21-1	TGTGCCAGCAGCCCTAGGCAGGGGTGGGCTGGAAACACCATATATTTT	CASSPRQGWAGNTIYF
TRBD1	TRBJ1-4	.	TRBV27	TGTGCCAGCAGTCGGACAGGAGAAAATGAAAAACTGTTTTTT	CASSRTGENEKLFF
.	TRBJ2-2	.	TRBV27	TGTGCCAGCAGATCTATCGATGGGAGTTACACCGGGGAGCTGTTTTTT	CASRSIDGSYTGELFF
.	TRBJ1-2	.	TRBV9	TGTGCCAGCAGCGCATCCGCTGGCTACACCTTC	CASSASAGYTF
.	TRBJ2-2	.	TRBV2	TGTGCCAGCAGTATTGGGGACTTGGACACCGGGGAGCTGTTTTTT	CASSIGDLDTGELFF
.	TRBJ2-3	.	TRBV27	TGTGCCAGCCTTCCGACACGGAGGGGACTTAAGAAAGGGGGCACAGATACGCAGTATTTT	CASLPTRRGLKKGGTDTQYF
TRBD2	TRBJ2-2	.	TRBV29-1	TGCAGCGTTGGACTAGCGTACACCGGGGAGCTGTTTTTT	CSVGLAYTGELFF
.	TRBJ2-3	.	TRBV5-8	TGTGCCAGCAGCCCCCCGAGTGGGTGGTCTAGCACAGATACGCAGTATTTT	CASSPPSGWSSTDTQYF
.	TRBJ1-2	.	TRBV30	TGTGCCTCCCCAGGAGAGGGGCTTCTTGGCTACACCTTC	CASPGEGLLGYTF
.	TRBJ2-1	.	TRBV5-1	TGCGCCAGCAGCTCCCTTACGGAGGAATGGTTCAATGAGCAGTTCTTC	CASSSLTEEWFNEQFF
TRBD2	TRBJ2-1	.	TRBV19	TGTGCCAGCCGTAGCGGGCGGACCTACAATGAGCAGTTCTTC	CASRSGRTYNEQFF
.	TRBJ2-1	.	TRBV19	TGTGCCAGTAGTATAGGGGTCTTCTATGAGCAGTTCTTC	CASSIGVFYEQFF
.	TRBJ1-5	.	TRBV5-6	TGTGCCAGCAGCCCGGACGGTAGCAATCAGCCCCAGCATTTT	CASSPDGSNQPQHF
TRBD1	TRBJ2-3	.	TRBV19	TGTGCCAGTAAACCCGGACAGGGTAACACAGATACGCAGTATTTT	CASKPGQGNTDTQYF
.	TRBJ2-2	.	TRBV5-1	TGCGCCAGCAGCTCCAGGGTCACCGGGGAGCTGTTTTTT	CASSSRVTGELFF
.	TRBJ2-3	.	TRBV5-6	TGTGCCAGCAGCTTGAGATCCACAGATACGCAGTATTTT	CASSLRSTDTQYF
TRBD1	TRBJ1-2	.	TRBV7-8	TGTGCCAGCAGCTCCAGGGGGCTTAACTATGGCTACACCTTC	CASSSRGLNYGYTF
TRBD2	TRBJ2-3	.	TRBV27	TGTGCCAGCAGTTTATCACGGGAGGGCACAGATACGCAGTATTTT	CASSLSREGTDTQYF
.	TRBJ2-3	.	TRBV7-2	TGTGCCAGCAGGTGGACGAGGACAGATACGCAGTATTTT	CASRWTRTDTQYF
.	TRBJ1-5	.	TRBV9	TGTGCCAGCAGCGTAGGAGGGACGATAGGCAATCAGCCCCAGCATTTT	CASSVGGTIGNQPQHF
.	TRBJ2-6	.	TRBV18	TGTGCCAGCTCACCACCGGACGGCAGATTGGGGGCCAACGTCCTGACTTTC	CASSPPDGRLGANVLTF
.	TRBJ2-2	once	TRBV7-2	TGTGCCAGCACCTACCGGCGGGCCGGGCCCGGGGAGCTGTTTTTT	CASTYRRAGPGELFF
TRBD1	TRBJ2-7	.	TRBV13	TGTGCCAGCAGCTCACTGTTAGGACAGGGGGCTTACGAGCAGTACTTC	CASSSLLGQGAYEQYF
.	TRBJ2-1	.	TRBV5-1	TGCGCCAGCAGCTCCGGGGTCTTAGTCGGGGAGCAGTTCTTC	CASSSGVLVGEQFF
TRBD2	TRBJ2-5	.	TRBV5-5	TGTGCCAGCAGCACTGGACTAGCGGTGGAGACCCAGTACTTC	CASSTGLAVETQYF
.	TRBJ2-7	.	TRBV29-1	TGCAGCGTTTTTCAGGGGTGGTCCTACGAGCAGTACTTC	CSVFQGWSYEQYF
.	TRBJ1-2	.	TRBV5-1	TGCGCCAGCAGCTTGTTGGCAGGGACTAACTATGGCTACACCTTC	CASSLLAGTNYGYTF
.	TRBJ2-5	.	TRBV7-2	TGTGCCAGCAGCTTAATGGAGACCCAGTACTTC	CASSLMETQYF
.	TRBJ2-7	once	TRBV18	TGTGCCAGCTCACCCGGGACACTTCAGAACGAGCAGTACTTC	CASSPGTLQNEQYF
.	TRBJ2-3	.	TRBV29-1	TGCAGCGTTGAAGATCCGGCAGGGTGGGCCACAGATACGCAGTATTTT	CSVEDPAGWATDTQYF
.	TRBJ2-5	.	TRBV4-2	TGTGCCAGCAGCCAAGATTGGGGGACCCAGTACTTC	CASSQDWGTQYF
.	TRBJ2-4	.	TRBV6-5	TGTGCCAGCAGTTACGAACGGGGCAGGGGAAACATTCAGTACTTC	CASSYERGRGNIQYF
.	TRBJ2-1	.	TRBV18	TGTGCCAGCCGCACCGGGACTCATAATGAGCAGTTCTTC	CASRTGTHNEQFF
TRBD1	TRBJ1-1	few	TRBV7-8	TGTGCCAGCAGCCTCAACAGGGGCTCTGAAGCTTTCTTT	CASSLNRGSEAFF
.	TRBJ2-1	.	TRBV7-2	TGTGCCAGCAGCTTATTGGTGGGAGGAGGTGAGCAGTTCTTC	CASSLLVGGGEQFF